The clone carrying this TCR beta chain was detected only a few times. Antigen: not known. The data are from a study of identical twins. Study-level results: Twin-shared out-of-frame alpha sequences were enriched for low generation probability. Models underpredicted monozygotic twin sharing of out-of-frame TCR alpha. Cord blood's abundant beta clonotypes had fewer insertions, unlike memory repertoires.

The CDR3 length is 17 residues. Trimming removed 0 bases from V and 4 bases from J, with 16 bases in between. CDR1 is MNHEY, CDR2 SVGAGI, per germline. Template switching, a step in the protocol, added a universal primer site, and cDNA carried unique molecular identifiers. In TCRdb, the 5' RACE reads were re-called with MiXCR into one record per CDR3 protein. Of some 330,000 distinct CDR3 sequences in the sample, roughly 9% were seen once. The receptor's source is a woman aged 50 to 60 in good health. V and J are TRBV6-5 and TRBJ2-1; D is tentatively TRBD1 or TRBD2 (5 bases each). What was sequenced was naive T cells sorted from blood. The CDR3, as DNA: TGTGCCAGCAGTTACTCGAGGGGTGGGAGTCATTACAATGAGCAGTTCTTC. Protein product: CASSYSRGGSHYNEQFF.